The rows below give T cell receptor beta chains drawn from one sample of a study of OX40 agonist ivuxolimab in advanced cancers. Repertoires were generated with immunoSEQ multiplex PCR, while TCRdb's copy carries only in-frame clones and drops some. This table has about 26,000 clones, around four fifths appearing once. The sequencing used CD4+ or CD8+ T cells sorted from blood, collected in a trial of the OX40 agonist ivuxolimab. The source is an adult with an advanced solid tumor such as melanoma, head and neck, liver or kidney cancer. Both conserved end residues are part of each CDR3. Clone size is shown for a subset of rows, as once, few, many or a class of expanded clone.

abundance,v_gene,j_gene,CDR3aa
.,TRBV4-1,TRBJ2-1,CASSQVPSGDTSYNEQFF
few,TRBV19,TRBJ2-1,CASQTSGAYNEQFF
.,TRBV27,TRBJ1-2,CASSLSPRGSEGYTF
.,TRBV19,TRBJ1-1,CASIPPGQGNTEAFF
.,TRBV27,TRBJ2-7,CASSTYTGQGGYEQYF
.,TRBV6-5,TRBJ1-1,CASSYWAEQNTEAFF
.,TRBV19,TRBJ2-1,CASSMWGGSNEQFF
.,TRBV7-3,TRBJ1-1,CASSFKINTEAFF
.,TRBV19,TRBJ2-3,CASSIDGPAGTQYF
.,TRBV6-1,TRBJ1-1,CATRIQGWTEAFF
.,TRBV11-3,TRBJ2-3,CASSFSLAPNTQYF
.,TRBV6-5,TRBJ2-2,CASRAQINTGELFF
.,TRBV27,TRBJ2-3,CASSHRGTHTDTQYF
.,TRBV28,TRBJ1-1,CASSQPRKSNTEAFF